One T cell receptor beta chain is described in this entry. This entry is derived from a study of blood T cell repertoires in COVID-19. The CDR3 totals 15 residues. The germline V gene encodes CDR1 MGHRA and CDR2 YSYEKL. Trimming shortened V by 5 bases and J by 1 base, and 14 bases separated the two germline ends. In the original processing: Scientists estimated how many nucleated cells there were by amplifying reference gene primers. Sequencing used immunoSEQ multiplex PCR; TCRdb keeps in-frame clones, though not all of them. V, J and clone size derive from that table, while D and trimming were established from the DNA sequence. The profile shows around 100,000 clones, about 90% of them singletons.

The receptor's source is a man aged 50-59 years with acute or convalescent COVID-19. This chain joins TRBV4-1 and TRBJ1-1, with D possibly matching TRBD1 (6 bases). Input material: peripheral blood. This chain's CDR3 is CASSNSRGGNTEAFF. Written as DNA, the CDR3 is TGCGCCAGCAGCAATTCGAGGGGGGGGAACACTGAAGCTTTCTTT.